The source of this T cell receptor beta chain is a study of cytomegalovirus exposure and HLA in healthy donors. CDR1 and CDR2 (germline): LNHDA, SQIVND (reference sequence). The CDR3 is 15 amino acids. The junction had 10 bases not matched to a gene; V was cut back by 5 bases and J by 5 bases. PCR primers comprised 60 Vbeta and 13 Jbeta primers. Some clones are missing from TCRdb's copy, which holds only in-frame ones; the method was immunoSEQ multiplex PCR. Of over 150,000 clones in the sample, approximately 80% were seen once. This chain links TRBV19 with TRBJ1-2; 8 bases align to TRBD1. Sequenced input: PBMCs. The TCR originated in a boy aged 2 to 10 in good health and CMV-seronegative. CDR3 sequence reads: CASSPQGAHFYGYTF. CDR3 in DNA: TGTGCCAGTAGTCCGCAGGGGGCGCATTTTTATGGCTACACCTTC. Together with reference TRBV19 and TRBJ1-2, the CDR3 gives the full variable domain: DGGITQSPKYLFRKEGQNVTLSCEQNLNHDAMYWYRQDPGQGLRLIYYSQIVNDFQKGDIAEGYSVSREKKESFPLTVTSAQKNPTAFYLCASSPQGAHFYGYTFGSGTRLTVV.